Listed below are T cell receptor beta chains from one sample, sequenced in a study of T-cell reconstitution after alpha-beta-depleted transplantation in children. Using its own MiXCR run on the PCR reads, TCRdb lists one record per CDR3 protein. The sample shows hundreds of thousands of distinct CDR3 sequences, 10% to 15% of them seen only once. The sequences come from PBMCs, mostly from graft donor cells, collected 360 days after TCRalphabeta/CD19-depleted stem cell transplant. Source of these receptors: a male patient under 18 who had a stem cell transplant for acute myeloid leukemia, so the T cells may come from the graft donor. The CDR3 runs from the conserved cysteine through the conserved F or W. A D gene is named only where the DNA matches it firmly. Not all rows give a size; the values are once, few, many and, for expanded clones, a class.

j_call clone_size d_call v_call cdr3_aa cdr3_nt
TRBJ1-6 . . TRBV28 CASTTPGPNPSPLHF TGTGCCAGCACCACACCGGGACCGAACCCATCACCCCTCCACTTT
TRBJ2-1 few . TRBV5-1 CASTGNFMSSEQFF TGCGCCAGTACCGGGAACTTTATGTCGAGTGAGCAGTTCTTC
TRBJ1-1 few . TRBV28 CASNRPLLNTEAFF TGTGCCAGCAATCGGCCTCTCCTGAACACTGAAGCTTTCTTT
TRBJ1-4 few . TRBV21-1 CASSPYQTGKGEKLFF TGTGCCAGCAGCCCCTATCAGACGGGAAAGGGTGAAAAACTGTTTTTT
TRBJ2-2 many . TRBV12-3/TRBV12-4 CASSLAGWGDTGELFF TGTGCCAGCAGTTTAGCCGGATGGGGGGACACCGGGGAGCTGTTTTTT
TRBJ2-5 few . TRBV7-9 CASSPKSRDQQETQYF TGTGCCAGCTCCCCCAAAAGCCGGGACCAACAAGAGACCCAGTACTTC
TRBJ1-1 few . TRBV19 CASTGGLNTEAFF TGTGCCAGTACGGGGGGGCTGAACACTGAAGCTTTCTTT
TRBJ2-7 . . TRBV29-1 CSVSRGGPYEQYF TGCAGCGTTTCGAGGGGAGGACCCTACGAGCAGTACTTC
TRBJ1-1 once . TRBV20-1 CSAPVGGIAFF TGCAGTGCCCCTGTGGGGGGCATTGCTTTCTTT
TRBJ2-7 few . TRBV29-1 CSVDSEGSHEQYF TGCAGCGTTGATTCGGAGGGATCCCACGAGCAGTACTTC
TRBJ1-2 few TRBD1 TRBV10-3 CAISEPGTADYGYTF TGTGCCATCAGTGAACCCGGGACAGCAGACTATGGCTACACCTTC
TRBJ2-7 few . TRBV19 CASSIDHLYEQYF TGTGCCAGTAGTATAGATCACCTCTACGAGCAGTACTTC
TRBJ1-2 few TRBD1 TRBV5-6 CASSYGQGIYGYTF TGTGCCAGCAGCTATGGACAGGGGATCTATGGCTACACCTTC
TRBJ2-3 . . TRBV25-1 CASSEPRQGRTDTQYF TGTGCCAGCAGTGAACCCCGGCAGGGGAGGACAGATACGCAGTATTTT
TRBJ2-1 few . TRBV20-1 CSAKLEGFYNEQFF TGCAGTGCTAAACTAGAGGGATTTTACAATGAGCAGTTCTTC
TRBJ2-7 few . TRBV6-2/TRBV6-3 CASAKRDWEQYF TGTGCCAGCGCTAAACGGGACTGGGAGCAGTACTTC
TRBJ2-7 . TRBD1 TRBV28 CASSNRGQDEQYF TGTGCCAGCAGTAACAGGGGTCAGGACGAGCAGTACTTC
TRBJ1-2 few TRBD1 TRBV12-3/TRBV12-4 CASSLMPGTGYGDGYTF TGTGCCAGCAGTTTAATGCCCGGGACAGGGTATGGGGATGGCTACACCTTC
TRBJ2-5 . TRBD1 TRBV20-1 CCARDSFRGRGRQTQYF TGCTGTGCTAGAGATAGTTTTCGGGGCAGGGGGCGACAGACCCAGTACTTC
TRBJ2-7 few . TRBV12-3/TRBV12-4 CASSLAPAVSYEQYF TGTGCCAGCAGTTTAGCGCCGGCGGTGTCCTACGAGCAGTACTTC
TRBJ2-5 . . TRBV12-3/TRBV12-4 CASSFPPGRARETQYF TGTGCCAGCAGTTTCCCCCCGGGACGGGCGAGGGAGACCCAGTACTTC
TRBJ2-2 many TRBD2 TRBV7-9 CASSPPTSGSTGELFF TGTGCCAGCAGCCCTCCGACTAGCGGGAGCACCGGGGAGCTGTTTTTT
TRBJ1-1 few . TRBV19 CASSIYRNTEAFF TGTGCCAGTAGTATTTATAGGAACACTGAAGCTTTCTTT
TRBJ2-3 many TRBD2 TRBV29-1 CSVERTRLTPSTDTQYF TGCAGCGTTGAGAGGACTAGGTTAACGCCTAGCACAGATACGCAGTATTTT
TRBJ2-7 few TRBD2 TRBV12-3/TRBV12-4 CASSPTGLAVPYEQYF TGTGCCAGCAGTCCCACAGGACTAGCGGTCCCCTACGAGCAGTACTTC
TRBJ1-5 . TRBD1 TRBV29-1 CSVGGTGVLEPQHF TGCAGCGTTGGAGGGACAGGGGTGTTGGAGCCCCAGCATTTT
TRBJ2-5 . . TRBV29-1 CSVESDLRETQYF TGCAGCGTTGAATCTGACCTCCGGGAAACCCAGTACTTC
TRBJ1-6 few TRBD1 TRBV5-6 CASSFGTVKERSPLHF TGTGCCAGCAGCTTCGGGACAGTGAAAGAGAGATCACCCCTCCACTTT
TRBJ2-7 . TRBD2 TRBV20-1 CSAPRAGASYEQYF TGCAGTGCTCCCCGAGCGGGGGCCTCCTACGAGCAGTACTTC
TRBJ2-7 few . TRBV10-3 CAISGAGEQYF TGTGCCATCTCAGGGGCGGGAGAGCAGTACTTC
TRBJ1-1 . . TRBV27 CASSLLAGLAEAFF TGTGCCAGCAGTTTGTTGGCTGGACTCGCTGAAGCTTTCTTT
TRBJ2-3 . . TRBV6-5 CASSYAGTDTQYF TGTGCCAGCAGTTACGCCGGCACAGATACGCAGTATTTT
TRBJ2-2 . TRBD1 TRBV6-1 CASSRQGWNTGELFF TGTGCCAGCAGTCGACAGGGTTGGAACACCGGGGAGCTGTTTTTT
TRBJ2-4 . TRBD1 TRBV10-3 CAISEGQGKSIQYF TGTGCCATCAGTGAGGGACAGGGAAAGAGCATTCAGTACTTC
TRBJ2-5 few TRBD2 TRBV28 CASSSSGRAGTQYF TGTGCCAGCAGTTCTAGCGGGAGGGCGGGGACCCAGTACTTC
TRBJ2-7 . . TRBV30 CAWSGMGPNSYEQYF TGTGCCTGGAGTGGTATGGGACCAAACTCCTACGAGCAGTACTTC
TRBJ2-7 . TRBD2 TRBV7-4 CASSLELQRDRYEQYF TGTGCCAGCAGCTTAGAACTCCAGCGGGACCGGTACGAGCAGTACTTC
TRBJ2-7 . . TRBV27 CASSYSRQSIYEQYF TGTGCCAGCAGTTATAGTCGACAGTCGATCTACGAGCAGTACTTC
TRBJ2-7 . TRBD2 TRBV27 CATLGKRGRSSYEQYF TGTGCCACCCTTGGTAAGCGGGGAAGGAGCTCCTACGAGCAGTACTTC
TRBJ2-7 few . TRBV20-1 CSASLTANEQYF TGCAGTGCTAGCCTGACAGCTAACGAGCAGTACTTC
TRBJ2-7 . . TRBV28 CASSSTHEQYF TGTGCCAGCAGTTCTACCCACGAGCAGTACTTC
TRBJ2-7 few TRBD1 TRBV7-6 CASSVRQGAYEQYF TGTGCCAGCAGCGTACGACAGGGGGCCTACGAGCAGTACTTC
TRBJ2-5 . TRBD1 TRBV7-8 CASSLLGTGGKIAQETQYF TGTGCCAGCAGCTTACTGGGGACAGGGGGCAAAATCGCTCAAGAGACCCAGTACTTC
TRBJ2-2 . TRBD2 TRBV29-1 CSAGTSGRTNTGELFF TGCAGCGCTGGGACTAGCGGGAGGACGAACACCGGGGAGCTGTTTTTT
TRBJ1-2 few . TRBV28 CASSFWRYGYTF TGTGCCAGCAGTTTTTGGCGGTATGGCTACACCTTC
TRBJ2-5 few TRBD2 TRBV11-2 CASSFYRPGLAFQETQYF TGTGCCAGCAGCTTCTACCGGCCGGGACTAGCGTTCCAAGAGACCCAGTACTTC
TRBJ2-4 . TRBD1 TRBV18 CASSSRDRVAKNIQYF TGTGCCAGCTCATCCCGGGACAGGGTAGCCAAAAACATTCAGTACTTC
TRBJ2-1 many . TRBV7-8 CASSFSLKGPGNEQFF TGTGCCAGCAGCTTTAGCCTCAAGGGCCCGGGGAATGAGCAGTTCTTC
TRBJ2-7 many . TRBV20-1 CSALRGGFNYEQYF TGCAGTGCTCTGAGGGGGGGCTTTAACTACGAGCAGTACTTC